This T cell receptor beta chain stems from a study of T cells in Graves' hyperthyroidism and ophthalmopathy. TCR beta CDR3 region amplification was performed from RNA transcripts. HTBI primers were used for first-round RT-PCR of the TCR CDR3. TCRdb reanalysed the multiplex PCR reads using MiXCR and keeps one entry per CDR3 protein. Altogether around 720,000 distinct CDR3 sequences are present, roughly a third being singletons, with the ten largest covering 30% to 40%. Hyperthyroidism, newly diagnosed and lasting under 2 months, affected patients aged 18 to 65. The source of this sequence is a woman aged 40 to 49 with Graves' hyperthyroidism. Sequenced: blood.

The CDR3 region has the DNA TGTGCCAGCAGTGCTCTTAGCGGGGGTGTGGAGACCCAGTACTTC. Amino acid sequence: CASSALSGGVETQYF. The chain joins TRBV7-9 to TRBJ2-5; 9 nucleotides match TRBD2. This CDR3 contains 15 residues. The V and J ends lost 6 bases and 5 bases, in that order; junction bases with no gene match: 10. In germline, CDR1 is SEHNR, CDR2 FQNEAQ (reference sequence).